The 17 T cell receptor beta chains in this list originate from one sample, sequenced in a study of cytomegalovirus exposure and HLA in healthy donors. 13 Jbeta primers and 60 Vbeta primers were used for the PCR. The method was immunoSEQ multiplex PCR; TCRdb's version includes in-frame clones alone and lacks a portion of them. The sample gives approximately 150,000 clones, about three quarters of which show up once; about 2.4% is in the top ten. Input material: PBMCs. These receptors originate from a woman aged 40-49 years in good health and CMV-seropositive.

The chain employs TRBV27 and TRBJ2-1, with D perhaps matching TRBD1 (6 bases). The CDR3 runs 14 residues. Germline lookup yields CDR1 MNHEY and CDR2 SMNVEV (reference sequence). Deletions cut 3 bases from V and 9 bases from J, with 15 bases between. CDR3 residues: CASSFRGPPFEQFF. The CDR3 DNA follows: TGTGCCAGCAGTTTCAGGGGACCCCCCTTTGAGCAGTTCTTC.

In its sample, this clone was seen a few times. The chain employs TRBV5-5 and TRBJ2-7; D is undetermined. Germline values: CDR1 SGHKS, CDR2 YYEKEE (reference sequence). V was pared by 0 bases and J by 7 bases, with 5 bases between. This CDR3 region has 11 residues. This CDR3 reads CASSLAGEQYF. In DNA, the CDR3 is TGTGCCAGCAGCTTGGCAGGAGAGCAGTACTTC.

The chain joins TRBV7-9 to TRBJ2-7, with D tentatively TRBD1 (6 bases). The CDR3 length is 13 residues. The germline V and J ends were trimmed by 4 bases and 2 bases, with 9 bases remaining between them. Germline-derived CDR1 and CDR2 are SEHNR and FQNEAQ (reference sequence). CDR3 sequence (DNA): TGTGCCAGCAGCTCCCGGGACACCTACGAGCAGTACTTC. Its translation is CASSSRDTYEQYF.

The gene calls are TRBV2 and TRBJ1-3, with 7 nucleotides matching TRBD1. The CDR3 has 16 amino acids. From germline, CDR1 is SNHLY and CDR2 FYNNEI. Trimming took 6 bases from V and 2 from J; bases not matched to a gene: 10. This CDR3 reads CASSLGQASTGNTIYF. In DNA form, the CDR3 reads TGTGCCAGCAGCCTAGGACAGGCGAGCACTGGAAACACCATATATTTT.

This clone was seen once. J is TRBJ1-4 and V is TRBV27; 9 positions match TRBD1. The CDR3 has 14 residues. J gave up 11 bases and V 7 bases, and 11 bases lay outside the gene matches. The V gene's germline CDR1 is MNHEY and CDR2 SMNVEV (reference sequence). The chain's CDR3 is CASTDRGGVSKLFF. The CDR3 bases are TGTGCCAGCACCGACAGGGGGGGCGTATCGAAACTGTTTTTT.

The V gene is TRBV2, the J gene TRBJ1-5; no clear D gene. The CDR3 is made up of 15 amino acids. Germline V gene lookup returns CDR1 SNHLY and CDR2 FYNNEI. V lost 8 bases and J lost 0, with 14 bases in between. As DNA, the CDR3 is TGTGCCAGCGACGGAACACGACATAGCAATCAGCCCCAGCATTTT. Its protein product is CASDGTRHSNQPQHF. Using reference TRBV2 and TRBJ1-5 for the parts outside the CDR3, the full variable domain is EPEVTQTPSHQVTQMGQEVILRCVPISNHLYFYWYRQILGQKVEFLVSFYNNEISEKSEIFDDQFSVERPDGSNFTLKIRSTKLEDSAMYFCASDGTRHSNQPQHFGDGTRLSIL.

The chain combines TRBV7-7 with TRBJ2-1; D not resolved. The CDR3 is made up of 13 amino acids. V was trimmed by 6 bases and J by 5 bases, leaving 11 bases between them. CDR1 and CDR2 from the germline V gene are SSHAT and FNYEAQ (reference sequence). CDR3 protein: CASSPGDDNEQFF. The DNA of the CDR3 is TGTGCCAGCAGTCCTGGAGACGACAATGAGCAGTTCTTC. Variable domain in full (rest from reference TRBV7-7 and TRBJ2-1): GAGVSQSPRYKVTKRGQDVTLRCDPISSHATLYWYQQALGQGPEFLTYFNYEAQPDKSGLPSDRFSAERPEGSISTLTIQRTEQRDSAMYRCASSPGDDNEQFFGPGTRLTVL.

This chain joins TRBV4-3 and TRBJ1-1, with 9 bases aligning to TRBD1. Unmatched junction bases numbered 5, after V lost 2 bases and J lost 4 bases. The CDR3 consists of 15 residues. Germline CDR1 reads LGHNA; CDR2 reads YSLEER. CDR3 nucleotide sequence: TGCGCCAGCAGCCAAATTGGACAGGGGAGCACTGAAGCTTTCTTT. Encoded protein: CASSQIGQGSTEAFF.

V gene TRBV7-2 combines with J gene TRBJ2-2; perhaps TRBD1 as D (5 bases). V lost 4 bases and J 1 base, leaving 13 bases between the germline ends. This CDR3 comprises 16 residues. Germline CDR1 reads SGHTA; CDR2 reads FQGNSA. The DNA of the CDR3 is TGTGCCAGCAGCTCACAGGACCCTAGGAACACCGGGGAGCTGTTTTTT. Translated: CASSSQDPRNTGELFF.

The chain's CDR3 is CASIRGRESYNEQFF. The CDR3 region has the DNA TGTGCCAGCATTAGGGGGAGGGAGTCCTACAATGAGCAGTTCTTC. The chain combines TRBV7-9 with TRBJ2-1; TRBD2 is a possible D gene (7 bases). The germline V gene has CDR1 SEHNR and CDR2 FQNEAQ (reference sequence). The CDR3 runs to 15 residues. V lost 7 bases, J lost 1 base, and 14 bases lay in between.

Regarding this clone: The junction does not match germline at one end; this may be a read error. The chain joins TRBV11-1 to TRBJ2-7; 10 bases match TRBD1. This CDR3 has 12 residues. CDR1 SGHAT and CDR2 FQDESV come from the germline V gene (reference sequence). CDR3 in amino acids: CASSLEPGQGHF. CDR3 in DNA: TGTGCCAGCAGCTTAGAACCGGGACAGGGGCACTTC.

The J gene is TRBJ1-6, the V gene TRBV14; tentative D call: TRBD1 (6 bases). The V end was cut by 6 bases, the J end by 7 bases, with 19 bases between. Germline V gives CDR1 SGHDN, CDR2 FVKESK. CDR3 length: 16 amino acids. CDR3 nucleotide sequence: TGTGCCAGCAGTCGATCTACAGGGCTAGGGAATTCACCCCTCCACTTT. Protein: CASSRSTGLGNSPLHF.

The gene calls are TRBV4-1 and TRBJ2-7, with TRBD1 matching over 7 bases. This CDR3 is built from 16 residues. V lost 0 bases and J lost 3; bases outside the gene matches: 8. Germline-derived CDR1 and CDR2 are MGHRA and YSYEKL. The CDR3: CASSQDATGRNYEQYF. CDR3 nucleotide sequence: TGCGCCAGCAGCCAAGATGCGACAGGGAGAAACTACGAGCAGTACTTC.

The sample holds a few counts of this clone. This chain joins TRBV14 and TRBJ2-1, with D unclear. V shed 0 bases and J shed 5 bases, with 8 bases lying between them. The germline V gene encodes CDR1 SGHDN and CDR2 FVKESK. The CDR3 is made up of 14 amino acids. CDR3 nucleotides: TGTGCCAGCAGCCAAGAATTACAAGACAATGAGCAGTTCTTC. Translating it yields CASSQELQDNEQFF.

V gene TRBV5-1 combines with J gene TRBJ1-2, with D tentatively TRBD1 (5 bases). The CDR3 covers 16 residues. V lost 3 bases and J 4 bases, leaving 19 bases between the germline ends. Germline-derived CDR1 and CDR2 are SGHRS and YFSETQ. The CDR3, as DNA: TGCGCCAGCAGCTCGTTGACAGCCGGCGTAGGCTATGGCTACACCTTC. It translates to CASSSLTAGVGYGYTF.

The J gene is TRBJ1-3, the V gene TRBV30, with unresolved D. The ends were cut back, 3 bases at V and 4 bases at J, with 19 bases in the middle. CDR3 length equals 16 residues. Per the germline V gene, CDR1 is GTSNPN and CDR2 is SVGIG (reference sequence). This chain's CDR3 is CAWSPTFLALGNTIYF. The CDR3 nucleotides are TGTGCCTGGAGCCCAACCTTCCTAGCCCTGGGAAACACCATATATTTT.

The chain has TRBV10-1 and TRBJ2-7; D may be TRBD2 (5 bases). Per germline, CDR1 WNHNN and CDR2 SYGVQD (reference sequence). Trimming removed 4 bases at V and 5 bases at J, with 6 bases between. The CDR3 is made up of 11 amino acids. In DNA, the CDR3 is TGCGCCAGCAGTGTCGGGGACGAGCAGTACTTC. Translated: CASSVGDEQYF.